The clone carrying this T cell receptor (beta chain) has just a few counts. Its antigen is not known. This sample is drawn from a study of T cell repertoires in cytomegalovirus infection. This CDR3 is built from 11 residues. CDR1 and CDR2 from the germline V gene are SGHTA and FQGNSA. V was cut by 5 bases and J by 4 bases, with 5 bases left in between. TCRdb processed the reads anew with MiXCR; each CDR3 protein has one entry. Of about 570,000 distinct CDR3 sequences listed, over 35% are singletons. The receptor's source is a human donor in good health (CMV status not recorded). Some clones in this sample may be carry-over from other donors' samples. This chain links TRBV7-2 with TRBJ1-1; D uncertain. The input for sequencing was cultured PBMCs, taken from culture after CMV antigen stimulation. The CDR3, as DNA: TGTGCCAGCAGCCAGTCCACTGAAGCTTTCTTT. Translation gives CASSQSTEAFF.